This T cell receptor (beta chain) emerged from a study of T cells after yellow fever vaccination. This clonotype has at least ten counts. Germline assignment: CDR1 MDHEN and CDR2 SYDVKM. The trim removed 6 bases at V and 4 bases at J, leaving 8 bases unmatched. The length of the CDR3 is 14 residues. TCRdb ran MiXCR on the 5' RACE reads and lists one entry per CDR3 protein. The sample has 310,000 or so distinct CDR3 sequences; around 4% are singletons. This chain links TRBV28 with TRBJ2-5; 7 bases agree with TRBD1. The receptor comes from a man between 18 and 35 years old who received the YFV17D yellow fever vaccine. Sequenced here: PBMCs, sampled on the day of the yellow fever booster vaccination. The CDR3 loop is CASRPQGMTETQYF. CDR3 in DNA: TGTGCCAGCAGACCACAGGGGATGACAGAGACCCAGTACTTC.